This entry concerns a single TCR beta chain. The data belong to a study of cytomegalovirus exposure and HLA in healthy donors. CDR1 is SEHNR and CDR2 is FQNEAQ in the germline V gene (reference sequence). This CDR3 region has 13 residues. Trimming took off 5 bases at V and 10 bases at J, with 14 bases between the two ends. PCR employed 60 Vbeta and 13 Jbeta primers. Method: immunoSEQ multiplex PCR; TCRdb's copy keeps in-frame clones and lacks some. Of under 200,000 clones in the sample, approximately 75% were seen once. Material for sequencing was PBMCs. The clonotype originates from a woman under 30 in good health and CMV-seronegative. V and J are TRBV7-9 and TRBJ1-4; D is ambiguous. The CDR3 nucleotides are TGTGCCAGCAGCACATCCCAGTCGGGAAAACTGTTTTTT. Amino acids: CASSTSQSGKLFF.